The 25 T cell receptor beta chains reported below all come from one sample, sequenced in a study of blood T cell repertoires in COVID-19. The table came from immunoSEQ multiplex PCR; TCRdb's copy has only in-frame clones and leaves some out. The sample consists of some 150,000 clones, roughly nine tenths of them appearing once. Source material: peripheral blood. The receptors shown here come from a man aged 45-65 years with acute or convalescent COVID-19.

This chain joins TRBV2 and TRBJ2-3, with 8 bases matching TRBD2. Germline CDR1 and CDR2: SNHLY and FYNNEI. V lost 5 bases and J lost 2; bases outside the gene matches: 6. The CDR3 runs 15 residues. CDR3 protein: CASSKGLGDTDTQYF. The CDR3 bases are TGTGCCAGCAGTAAGGGACTAGGGGACACAGATACGCAGTATTTT.

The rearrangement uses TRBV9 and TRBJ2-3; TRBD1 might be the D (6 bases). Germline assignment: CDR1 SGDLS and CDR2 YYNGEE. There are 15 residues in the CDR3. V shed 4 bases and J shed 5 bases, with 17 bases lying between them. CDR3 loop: CASSQDRGTKDTQYF. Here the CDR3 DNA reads TGTGCCAGCAGCCAAGATAGGGGGACCAAAGATACGCAGTATTTT.

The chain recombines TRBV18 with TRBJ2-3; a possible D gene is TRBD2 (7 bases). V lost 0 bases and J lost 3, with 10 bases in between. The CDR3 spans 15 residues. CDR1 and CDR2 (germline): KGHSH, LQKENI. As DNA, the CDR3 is TGTGCCAGCTCACCACCGCGGGGGCAGACAGATACGCAGTATTTT. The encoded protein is CASSPPRGQTDTQYF.

CDR3 DNA sequence: TGTGCCAGCAGCGTAGACCAGGGCACCTACAATGAGCAGTTCTTC. Translated: CASSVDQGTYNEQFF. The gene calls are TRBV9 and TRBJ2-1; a weak D match, TRBD1 (5 bases). With 0 bases removed from V and 2 bases from J, the gap between germline ends came to 9 bases. Per the germline V gene, CDR1 is SGDLS and CDR2 is YYNGEE. The CDR3 totals 15 residues.

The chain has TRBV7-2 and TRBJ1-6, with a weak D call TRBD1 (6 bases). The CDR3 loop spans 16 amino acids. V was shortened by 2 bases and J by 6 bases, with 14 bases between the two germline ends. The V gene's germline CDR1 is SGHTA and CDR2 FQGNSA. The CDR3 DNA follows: TGTGCCAGCAGCTTACTATGGGGACACGGTAATTCACCCCTCCACTTT. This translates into CASSLLWGHGNSPLHF.

DNA of the CDR3: TGTGCCAGCAGCTTAGGGGCGCCCCAGTTCTTC. This gives the protein CASSLGAPQFF. The rearrangement joins TRBV7-6 to TRBJ2-1; D unresolved. The CDR3 has 11 residues. In germline, CDR1 is SGHVS, CDR2 FNYEAQ. Deletions cut 1 base from V and 13 bases from J, with 8 bases between.

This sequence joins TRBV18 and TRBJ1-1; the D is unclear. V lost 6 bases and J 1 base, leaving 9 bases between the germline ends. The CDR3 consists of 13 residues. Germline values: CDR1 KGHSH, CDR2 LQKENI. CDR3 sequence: CASSSTENTEAFF. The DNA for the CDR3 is TGTGCCAGCTCTTCTACAGAGAACACTGAAGCTTTCTTT.

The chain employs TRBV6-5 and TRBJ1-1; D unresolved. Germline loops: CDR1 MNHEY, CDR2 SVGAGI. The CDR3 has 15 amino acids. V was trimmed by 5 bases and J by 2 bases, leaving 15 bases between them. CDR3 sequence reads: CASSRQLSANTEAFF. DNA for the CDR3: TGTGCCAGCAGTCGACAATTAAGTGCTAACACTGAAGCTTTCTTT.

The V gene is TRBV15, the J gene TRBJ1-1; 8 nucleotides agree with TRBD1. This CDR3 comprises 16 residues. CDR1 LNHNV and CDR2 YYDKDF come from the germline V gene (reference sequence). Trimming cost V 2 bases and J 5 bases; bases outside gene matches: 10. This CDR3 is CATSRTRQGRRTEAFF. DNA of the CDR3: TGTGCCACCAGCAGAACCCGACAGGGGAGAAGGACTGAAGCTTTCTTT.

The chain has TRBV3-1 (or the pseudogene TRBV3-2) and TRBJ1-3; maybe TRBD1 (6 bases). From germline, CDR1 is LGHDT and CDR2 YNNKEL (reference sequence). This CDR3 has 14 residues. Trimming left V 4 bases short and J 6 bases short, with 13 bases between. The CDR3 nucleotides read TGTGCCAGCAGCCCATCAGGGGTTCCAAACACCATATATTTT. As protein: CASSPSGVPNTIYF.

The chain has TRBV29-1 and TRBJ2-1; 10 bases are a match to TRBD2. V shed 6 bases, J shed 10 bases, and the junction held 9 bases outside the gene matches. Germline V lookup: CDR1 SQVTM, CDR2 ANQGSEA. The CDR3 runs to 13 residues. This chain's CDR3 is CSVSGRAFDEQFF. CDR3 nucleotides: TGCAGCGTCAGCGGGAGGGCCTTCGACGAGCAGTTCTTC.

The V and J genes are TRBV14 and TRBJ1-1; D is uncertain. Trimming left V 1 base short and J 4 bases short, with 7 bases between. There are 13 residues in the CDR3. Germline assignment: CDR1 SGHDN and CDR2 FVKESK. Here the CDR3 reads CASSQGQFTEAFF. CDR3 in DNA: TGTGCCAGCAGCCAAGGGCAGTTCACTGAAGCTTTCTTT.

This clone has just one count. Here the CDR3 reads CASSQDPTGPEGMFF. The CDR3 DNA reads TGTGCCAGCAGCCAAGATCCGACAGGGCCAGAGGGAATGTTTTTT. V gene TRBV4-2 combines with J gene TRBJ1-4, with 7 bases matching TRBD1. Germline CDR1 is LGHNA and CDR2 is YNFKEQ. Trimming cost V 0 bases and J 15 bases; bases outside gene matches: 13. The CDR3 is made up of 15 amino acids.

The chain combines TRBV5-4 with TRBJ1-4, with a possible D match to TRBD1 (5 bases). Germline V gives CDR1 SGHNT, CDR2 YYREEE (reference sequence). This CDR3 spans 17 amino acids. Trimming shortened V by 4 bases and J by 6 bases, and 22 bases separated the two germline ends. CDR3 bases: TGTGCCAGCAGCCAAAGGGGTGCAGGGATGAAAGATGAAAAACTGTTTTTT. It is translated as CASSQRGAGMKDEKLFF.

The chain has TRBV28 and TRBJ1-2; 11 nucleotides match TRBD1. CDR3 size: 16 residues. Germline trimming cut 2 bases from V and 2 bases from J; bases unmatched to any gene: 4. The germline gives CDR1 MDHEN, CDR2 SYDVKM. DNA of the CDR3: TGTGCCAGCAGTTTAGGGGGGGACAGGGGGAACTATGGCTACACCTTC. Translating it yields CASSLGGDRGNYGYTF.

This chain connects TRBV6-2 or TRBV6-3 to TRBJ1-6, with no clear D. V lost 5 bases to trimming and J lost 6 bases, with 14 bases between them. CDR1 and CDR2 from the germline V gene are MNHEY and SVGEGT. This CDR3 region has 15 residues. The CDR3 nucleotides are TGTGCCAGCAGTGTGGGAGGGTGGCTTAATTCACCCCTCCACTTT. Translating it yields CASSVGGWLNSPLHF.

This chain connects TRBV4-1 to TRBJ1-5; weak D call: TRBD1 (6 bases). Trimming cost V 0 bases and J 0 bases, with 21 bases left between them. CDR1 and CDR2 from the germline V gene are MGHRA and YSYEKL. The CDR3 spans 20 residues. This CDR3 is CASSQDMIAGVRISNQPQHF. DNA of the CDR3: TGCGCCAGCAGCCAAGATATGATTGCAGGGGTGAGGATTAGCAATCAGCCCCAGCATTTT.

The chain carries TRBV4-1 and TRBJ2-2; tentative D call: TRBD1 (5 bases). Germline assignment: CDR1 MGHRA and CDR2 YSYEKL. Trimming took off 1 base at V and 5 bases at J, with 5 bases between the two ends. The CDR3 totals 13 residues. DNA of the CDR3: TGCGCCAGCAGCCAAGCAGGGACCGGGGAGCTGTTTTTT. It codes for CASSQAGTGELFF.

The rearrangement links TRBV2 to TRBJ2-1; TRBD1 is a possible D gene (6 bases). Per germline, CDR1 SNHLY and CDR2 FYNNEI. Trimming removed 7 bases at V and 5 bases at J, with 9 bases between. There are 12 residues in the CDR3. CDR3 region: CASKGVHNEQFF. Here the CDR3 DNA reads TGTGCCAGCAAGGGGGTCCACAATGAGCAGTTCTTC. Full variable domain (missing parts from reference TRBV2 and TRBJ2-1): EPEVTQTPSHQVTQMGQEVILRCVPISNHLYFYWYRQILGQKVEFLVSFYNNEISEKSEIFDDQFSVERPDGSNFTLKIRSTKLEDSAMYFCASKGVHNEQFFGPGTRLTVL.

CDR3 sequence: CASSQVAGVDTQYF. CDR3 in DNA: TGTGCCAGCAGCCAAGTAGCGGGAGTGGATACGCAGTATTTT. V is TRBV4-2 and J is TRBJ2-3, with TRBD2 matching 9 bases. Germline CDR1 is LGHNA and CDR2 is YNFKEQ. J lost 6 bases, V lost 1 base, and 2 bases had no gene match. The CDR3 is made up of 14 amino acids.

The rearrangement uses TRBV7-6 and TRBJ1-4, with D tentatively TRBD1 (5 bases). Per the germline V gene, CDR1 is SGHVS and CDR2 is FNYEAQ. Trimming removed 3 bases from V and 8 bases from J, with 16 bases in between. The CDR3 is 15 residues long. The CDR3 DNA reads TGTGCCAGCAGCTTCAGACAGTCCATGGGGGAAAAACTGTTTTTT. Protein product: CASSFRQSMGEKLFF.

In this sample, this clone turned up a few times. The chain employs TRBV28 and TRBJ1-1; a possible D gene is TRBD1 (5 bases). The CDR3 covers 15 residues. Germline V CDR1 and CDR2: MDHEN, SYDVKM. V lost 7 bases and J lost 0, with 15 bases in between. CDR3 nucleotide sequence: TGTGCCAGCATCCCGCTCGGGGGACTGAACACTGAAGCTTTCTTT. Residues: CASIPLGGLNTEAFF.

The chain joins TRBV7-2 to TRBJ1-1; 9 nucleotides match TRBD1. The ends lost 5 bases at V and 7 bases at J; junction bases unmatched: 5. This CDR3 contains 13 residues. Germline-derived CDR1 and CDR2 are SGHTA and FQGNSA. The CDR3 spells CASSTRQGVEAFF. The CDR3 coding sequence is TGTGCCAGCAGCACCCGACAGGGGGTTGAAGCTTTCTTT. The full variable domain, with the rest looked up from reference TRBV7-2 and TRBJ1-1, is GAGVSQSPSNKVTEKGKDVELRCDPISGHTALYWYRQSLGQGLEFLIYFQGNSAPDKSGLPSDRFSAERTGGSVSTLTIQRTQQEDSAVYLCASSTRQGVEAFFGQGTRLTVV.

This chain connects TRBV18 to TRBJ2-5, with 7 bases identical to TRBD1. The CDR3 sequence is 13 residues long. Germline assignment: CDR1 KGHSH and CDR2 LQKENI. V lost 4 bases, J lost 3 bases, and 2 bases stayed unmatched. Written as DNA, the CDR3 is TGTGCCAGCTCACTCGGACAGGAAGAGACCCAGTACTTC. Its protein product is CASSLGQEETQYF.

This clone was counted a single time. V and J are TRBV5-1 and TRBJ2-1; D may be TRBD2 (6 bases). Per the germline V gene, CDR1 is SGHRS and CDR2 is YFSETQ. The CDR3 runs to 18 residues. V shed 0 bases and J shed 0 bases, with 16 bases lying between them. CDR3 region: CASSLGLERASSYNEQFF. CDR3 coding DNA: TGCGCCAGCAGCTTGGGTCTCGAGCGGGCGAGCTCCTACAATGAGCAGTTCTTC.